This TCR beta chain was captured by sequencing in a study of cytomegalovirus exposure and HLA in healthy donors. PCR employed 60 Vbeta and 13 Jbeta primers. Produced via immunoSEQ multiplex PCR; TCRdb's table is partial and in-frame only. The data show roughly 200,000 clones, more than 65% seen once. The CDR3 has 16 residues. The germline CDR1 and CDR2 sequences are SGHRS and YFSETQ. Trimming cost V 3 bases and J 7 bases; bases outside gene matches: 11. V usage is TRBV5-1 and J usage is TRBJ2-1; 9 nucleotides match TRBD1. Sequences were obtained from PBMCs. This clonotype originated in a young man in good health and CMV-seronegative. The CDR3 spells CASSWGPGQGENEQFF. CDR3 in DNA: TGCGCCAGCAGCTGGGGCCCGGGACAGGGTGAGAATGAGCAGTTCTTC. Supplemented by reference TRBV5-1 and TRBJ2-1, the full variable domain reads KAGVTQTPRYLIKTRGQQVTLSCSPISGHRSVSWYQQTPGQGLQFLFEYFSETQRNKGNFPGRFSGRQFSNSRSEMNVSTLELGDSALYLCASSWGPGQGENEQFFGPGTRLTVL.